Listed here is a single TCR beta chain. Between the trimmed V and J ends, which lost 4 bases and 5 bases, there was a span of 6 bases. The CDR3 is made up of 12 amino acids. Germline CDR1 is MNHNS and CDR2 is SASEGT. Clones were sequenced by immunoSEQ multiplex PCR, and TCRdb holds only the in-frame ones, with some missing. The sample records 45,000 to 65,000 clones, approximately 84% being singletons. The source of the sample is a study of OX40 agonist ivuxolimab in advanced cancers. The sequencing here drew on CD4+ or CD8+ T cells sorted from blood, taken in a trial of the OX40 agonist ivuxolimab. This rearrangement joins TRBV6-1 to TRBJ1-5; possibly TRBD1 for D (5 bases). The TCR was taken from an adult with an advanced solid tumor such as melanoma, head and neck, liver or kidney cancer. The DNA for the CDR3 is TGTGCCAGCAGTGGGGGGGATCAGCCCCAGCATTTT. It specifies CASSGGDQPQHF.